This passage covers 18 T cell receptor beta chains from one sample sequenced in a study of shared clonotypes between healthy human individuals (dated by TCRdb to the early 2020s). The protocol used for the library was the immunoSEQ multiplex PCR assay. The source is immuneACCESS, and TCRdb retained only in-frame sequences with V and J called. Part of the clones is not carried over; for the studies checked, unresolved V genes explain less than half of this, and the remainder is unexplained. The sample table lists about 960,000 clones, 70% to 85% of them with a count of one. The ten biggest clones cover approximately 1.5% of the sample. Sequenced material: memory CD4+ T cells sorted from blood. Per the publication, the cell subset or site label means: CD45RA-negative fraction. The receptor source for this set is a man aged 18 to 35 in good health.

The J gene is TRBJ2-1, the V gene TRBV5-8; D gene unclear. V lost 6 bases to trimming and J lost 0 bases, with 13 bases between them. Germline V CDR1 and CDR2: SGHTS, YDEGEE. The CDR3 runs 15 residues. The CDR3 nucleotides are TGTGCCAGCACCCCAACCCCTAGCTCCTACAATGAGCAGTTCTTC. This gives the protein CASTPTPSSYNEQFF.

The sample holds a few counts of this clone. The chain combines TRBV27 with TRBJ2-7; the match to TRBD2 covers 8 bases. Per the germline V gene, CDR1 is MNHEY and CDR2 is SMNVEV (reference sequence). The CDR3 consists of 16 residues. Trimming took 3 bases from V and 2 from J; bases not matched to a gene: 9. The CDR3 loop is CASSLSSGGRPYEQYF. CDR3 nucleotide sequence: TGTGCCAGCAGTTTGAGTTCGGGGGGGCGCCCCTACGAGCAGTACTTC.

The CDR3 is CSVVEGAGTQYF. In DNA form, the CDR3 reads TGCAGCGTTGTGGAGGGGGCCGGGACCCAGTACTTC. This chain links TRBV29-1 with TRBJ2-5; tentative D call: TRBD1 (7 bases). The CDR3 contains 12 residues. Germline CDR1 and CDR2: SQVTM and ANQGSEA. Trimming took 4 bases from V and 7 from J, leaving 13 bases between them.

The chain couples TRBV2 to TRBJ1-2; 9 bases line up with TRBD1. CDR1 is SNHLY, CDR2 FYNNEI, per germline. The CDR3 runs to 15 residues. V was pared by 1 base and J by 8 bases, with 8 bases of the junction left unmatched. The CDR3 loop is CASSEEQGAIVGYTF. CDR3 in DNA: TGTGCCAGCAGTGAAGAACAGGGGGCGATTGTAGGCTACACCTTC.

V usage is TRBV27 and J usage is TRBJ1-2; D perhaps matches TRBD1 (6 bases). Trimming took off 2 bases at V and 0 bases at J, with 7 bases between the two ends. This CDR3 comprises 14 residues. Per germline, CDR1 MNHEY and CDR2 SMNVEV (reference sequence). CDR3 amino acids: CASSLKGANYGYTF. CDR3 bases: TGTGCCAGCAGTTTAAAGGGGGCTAACTATGGCTACACCTTC.

The chain recombines TRBV10-1 with TRBJ2-5; D is unresolved. V lost 2 bases, J lost 5 bases, and 6 bases lay in between. The CDR3 extends over 12 amino acids. From germline, CDR1 is WNHNN and CDR2 SYGVQD (reference sequence). The CDR3 region is CASSEMGETQYF. CDR3 DNA: TGCGCCAGCAGTGAGATGGGCGAGACCCAGTACTTC.

V and J are TRBV19 and TRBJ2-5; 12 positions agree with TRBD2. Per germline, CDR1 LNHDA and CDR2 SQIVND (reference sequence). The CDR3 is 18 residues long. V was pared by 5 bases and J by 0 bases, with 10 bases of the junction left unmatched. CDR3 residues: CASSSNGLAGTNQETQYF. The CDR3 DNA sequence: TGTGCCAGTAGTTCCAATGGACTAGCGGGGACAAACCAAGAGACCCAGTACTTC. The complete variable domain, with remaining parts taken from reference TRBV19 and TRBJ2-5, reads DGGITQSPKYLFRKEGQNVTLSCEQNLNHDAMYWYRQDPGQGLRLIYYSQIVNDFQKGDIAEGYSVSREKKESFPLTVTSAQKNPTAFYLCASSSNGLAGTNQETQYFGPGTRLLVL.

This chain uses TRBV6-1 with TRBJ2-7; TRBD1 is a possible D gene (6 bases). Looked up from germline, CDR1 is MNHNS and CDR2 is SASEGT. Trimming stripped 3 bases from V and 1 base from J, with 13 bases between. There are 15 residues in the CDR3. In DNA form, the CDR3 reads TGTGCCAGCAGTGACGGCAGGGGAAGGTCCTACGAGCAGTACTTC. Protein: CASSDGRGRSYEQYF.

CDR3 in DNA: TGTGCCAGCGAAACCCGGGACAGGGGTTACGGGGAGCTGTTTTTT. Translated, it gives CASETRDRGYGELFF. The V and J genes are TRBV6-1 and TRBJ2-2; TRBD1 aligns across 10 bases. V gave up 8 bases and J gave up 7 bases; unmatched junction bases: 10. CDR3 size: 15 residues. In germline, CDR1 is MNHNS, CDR2 SASEGT.

The rearrangement uses TRBV7-8 and TRBJ1-2; the D is unclear. CDR3 size: 14 residues. V shed 2 bases and J shed 1 base, with 8 bases lying between them. Germline-derived CDR1 and CDR2 are SGHVS and FQNEAQ. The CDR3 region has the DNA TGTGCCAGCAGCTTACTGGTCAATAACTATGGCTACACCTTC. Its translation is CASSLLVNNYGYTF.

This clone was recorded only once. This chain uses TRBV15 with TRBJ1-3, with D possibly being TRBD1 (5 bases). CDR1 is LNHNV and CDR2 is YYDKDF in the germline V gene (reference sequence). The ends were cut back, 7 bases at V and 5 bases at J, with 15 bases in the middle. CDR3 length: 14 residues. CDR3 sequence: CATMLGTDRNTIYF. For the CDR3, the DNA is TGTGCCACCATGTTAGGGACGGACAGAAACACCATATATTTT.

This clone came up a few times. The chain uses TRBV28 and TRBJ1-5; possibly TRBD1 for D (6 bases). Germline CDR1 and CDR2: MDHEN and SYDVKM. This CDR3 comprises 15 residues. Trimming pared 2 bases from V and 7 bases from J, leaving 15 bases between. This CDR3 reads CASSLGGTGYQPQHF. As DNA, the CDR3 is TGTGCCAGCAGTTTAGGGGGCACAGGGTACCAGCCCCAGCATTTT.

This chain uses TRBV27 with TRBJ1-2; D perhaps matches TRBD1 (5 bases). CDR3 size: 13 residues. Deletions cut 3 bases from V and 4 bases from J, with 9 bases between. Germline V gene lookup returns CDR1 MNHEY and CDR2 SMNVEV (reference sequence). CDR3 nucleotides: TGTGCCAGCAGTTTGGGGGGTAGCTATGGCTACACCTTC. Translating it yields CASSLGGSYGYTF.

Remarks on this clone: Within the sample, other DNA sequences also encode this same CDR3. The chain joins TRBV7-6 to TRBJ2-3; TRBD2 matches 9 bases. From germline, CDR1 is SGHVS and CDR2 FNYEAQ. V was clipped by 1 base and J by 2 bases; unmatched bases: 4. This CDR3 region has 16 residues. The CDR3 sequence: CASSLDAGGNTDTQYF. The CDR3 coding sequence is TGTGCCAGCAGCTTAGACGCGGGGGGGAACACAGATACGCAGTATTTT.

V gene TRBV5-1 combines with J gene TRBJ1-2, with D hard to call. V dropped 2 bases and J dropped 5 bases, with 10 bases sitting between them. This CDR3 is built from 13 residues. Germline V gene data show CDR1 as SGHRS and CDR2 as YFSETQ. This chain's CDR3 is CASSFATPYGYTF. In DNA form, the CDR3 reads TGCGCCAGCAGCTTTGCAACCCCATATGGCTACACCTTC.

A remark on this clone: This sequence may be a read error, since a much larger clone differs from it by one base. The chain uses TRBV21-1 and TRBJ2-3; the D segment call TRBD2 is taken from the table without a DNA check. TRBV21-1 is classified as a pseudogene. The CDR3 is 12 residues long. CDR3 residues: CASSLRADTQYF. CDR3 coding DNA: TGTGCCAGCAGCCTGAGGGCAGATACGCAGTATTTT.

This chain joins TRBV30 and TRBJ2-2; no clear D gene. Trimming stripped 0 bases from V and 3 bases from J, with 5 bases between. The CDR3 sequence is 13 residues long. Per the germline V gene, CDR1 is GTSNPN and CDR2 is SVGIG (reference sequence). The CDR3, as DNA: TGTGCCTGGAGTGTTGCGTACACCGGGGAGCTGTTTTTT. Its translation: CAWSVAYTGELFF.

V gene TRBV2 combines with J gene TRBJ1-1, with 7 bases aligning to TRBD1. Germline V gene data show CDR1 as SNHLY and CDR2 as FYNNEI. This CDR3 has 14 amino acids. Germline trimming cut 6 bases from V and 1 base from J; bases unmatched to any gene: 5. CDR3 sequence reads: CASRQDRANTEAFF. For the CDR3, the DNA is TGTGCCAGCAGGCAAGACAGGGCGAACACTGAAGCTTTCTTT.